These 13 T cell receptor beta chains originate from one sample sequenced in a study of neurological immune-mediated disorders. TCRdb reprocessed the 5' RACE reads via MiXCR and lists one record per CDR3 protein. The sample lists 35,000 to 40,000 distinct CDR3 sequences, under 9.5% occurring once. Material for sequencing was PBMCs. The origin of the receptors is a woman aged 40 to 50 in good health.

This clonotype was detected ten times or more. The chain uses TRBV20-1 and TRBJ1-3; D unclear. This CDR3 is built from 13 residues. V was trimmed by 7 bases and J by 0 bases, leaving 10 bases between them. Germline V lookup: CDR1 DFQATT, CDR2 SNEGSKA (reference sequence). The CDR3 DNA sequence: TGCAGTGTCGGTCTGCCCTCTGGAAACACCATATATTTT. As protein: CSVGLPSGNTIYF.

In this sample, this clonotype turned up many times. V usage is TRBV27 and J usage is TRBJ1-5; possible D gene TRBD1, 6 bases. V was shortened by 5 bases and J by 6 bases, with 14 bases between the two germline ends. The CDR3 totals 14 residues. Germline CDR1 is MNHEY and CDR2 is SMNVEV (reference sequence). The CDR3 reads CASSPGVSGQPQHF. The CDR3 DNA reads as TGTGCCAGCAGTCCAGGGGTTAGTGGTCAGCCCCAGCATTTT.

This clonotype was detected many times. As DNA, the CDR3 is TGTGCCAGCAGTTACTCAGAAGGACGGGTGGCTTTCTTT. It encodes CASSYSEGRVAFF. The chain has TRBV6-5 and TRBJ1-1; D is undetermined. The CDR3 spans 13 residues. Germline lookup yields CDR1 MNHEY and CDR2 SVGAGI. Trimming removed 0 bases from V and 11 bases from J, with 13 bases in between.

This clonotype was counted ten times or more. This chain connects TRBV11-2 to TRBJ1-1; D remains unclear. Looked up from germline, CDR1 is SGHAT and CDR2 is FQNNGV. V lost 1 base, J lost 2 bases, and 11 bases lay in between. CDR3 length equals 15 residues. The CDR3 DNA follows: TGTGCCAGCAGCTTAGCGGTGGGATTTAACACTGAAGCTTTCTTT. Translation: CASSLAVGFNTEAFF.

This clonotype was counted at least ten times. This chain uses TRBV5-6 with TRBJ2-3; D unresolved. This CDR3 has 15 residues. The germline gives CDR1 SGHDT, CDR2 YYEEEE. Trimming left V 2 bases short and J 3 bases short, with 13 bases between. The CDR3 DNA reads as TGTGCCAGCAGCTTAAAAACCTATAGGACAGATACGCAGTATTTT. Residues: CASSLKTYRTDTQYF.

This clonotype was found many times. The chain has TRBV5-1 and TRBJ2-1; TRBD2 agrees at 8 bases. This CDR3 contains 15 residues. Trimming took 2 bases from V and 0 from J; bases not matched to a gene: 1. Germline V gene sequence: CDR1 SGHRS, CDR2 YFSETQ. CDR3: CASSLLAASYNEQFF. The CDR3 DNA follows: TGCGCCAGCAGCTTACTAGCGGCCTCCTACAATGAGCAGTTCTTC.

Many counts were recorded for this clonotype. The chain employs TRBV27 and TRBJ1-4; no reliable D call. Germline V gene lookup returns CDR1 MNHEY and CDR2 SMNVEV (reference sequence). Trimming took off 3 bases at V and 1 base at J, with 9 bases between the two ends. This CDR3 has 15 residues. The CDR3 is CASSLYPGTNEKLFF. The CDR3, as DNA: TGTGCCAGCAGTTTGTACCCGGGAACTAATGAAAAACTGTTTTTT. The full variable domain, in which reference TRBV27 and TRBJ1-4 provide the parts outside the CDR3, is EAQVTQNPRYLITVTGKKLTVTCSQNMNHEYMSWYRQDPGLGLRQIYYSMNVEVTDKGDVPEGYKVSRKEKRNFPLILESPSPNQTSLYFCASSLYPGTNEKLFFGSGTQLSVL.

This clonotype was picked up many times. This sequence joins TRBV20-1 and TRBJ2-7, with 7 bases fitting TRBD2. The germline gives CDR1 DFQATT, CDR2 SNEGSKA (reference sequence). The V segment lost 2 bases and the J segment 5 bases; nucleotides outside the gene matches: 6. The CDR3 sequence is 13 residues long. In DNA, the CDR3 is TGCAGTGCTAGAAAGGGTGGGGGGGACGAGCAGTACGTC. Translation gives CSARKGGGDEQYV.

This clonotype was recorded many times. J is TRBJ2-3 and V is TRBV3-1; TRBD1 is a possible D gene (5 bases). The length of the CDR3 is 15 residues. Per the germline V gene, CDR1 is LGHDT and CDR2 is YNNKEL (reference sequence). V was cut by 1 base and J by 2 bases, with 10 bases left in between. The CDR3 DNA is TGTGCCAGCAGCCAAGGGACATCGAACACAGATACGCAGTATTTT. Encoded protein: CASSQGTSNTDTQYF.

This clonotype was picked up many times. V is TRBV7-3 and J is TRBJ2-7; possibly TRBD2 for D (6 bases). This CDR3 has 17 amino acids. Trimming shortened V by 0 bases and J by 1 base, and 16 bases separated the two germline ends. Germline V gives CDR1 SGHTA, CDR2 FQGTGA. The CDR3 coding sequence is TGTGCCAGCAGCTTAACCTTCCCGGGACTGGAATCCTACGAGCAGTACTTC. It yields the protein CASSLTFPGLESYEQYF.

This clonotype was seen ten or more times. The chain combines TRBV9 with TRBJ2-4, with 8 bases aligning to TRBD2. The CDR3 length is 14 residues. The V and J ends lost 5 bases and 7 bases, in that order; junction bases with no gene match: 8. The germline CDR1 and CDR2 sequences are SGDLS and YYNGEE. Written as DNA, the CDR3 is TGTGCCAGCAGTGCGGGACTAGGGGTGAACATTCAGTACTTC. Residues: CASSAGLGVNIQYF.

This clonotype occurred many times. The V gene is TRBV12-3 or TRBV12-4, the J gene TRBJ2-1, with TRBD2 matching 7 bases. The CDR3 extends over 14 amino acids. V gave up 6 bases and J gave up 6 bases; unmatched junction bases: 8. The CDR3, as DNA: TGTGCCAGCAGAGGGAGGGGCCCCCTCAATGAGCAGTTCTTC. Translation: CASRGRGPLNEQFF.

This clonotype was observed many times. The rearrangement joins TRBV11-2 to TRBJ2-2; the match to TRBD1 covers 7 bases. J lost 9 bases, V lost 5 bases, and 9 bases had no gene match. This CDR3 has 14 residues. The germline gives CDR1 SGHAT, CDR2 FQNNGV. The CDR3 region has the DNA TGTGCCAGCAGCCGGGACAGCACAGAACGGGAGCTGTTTTTT. Residues: CASSRDSTERELFF.